The rows below give T cell receptor beta chains drawn from one sample of a study of Ad26.COV2.S vaccination and SARS-CoV-2 variants. Generated by immunoSEQ multiplex PCR, the TCRdb table keeps only in-frame clones and is missing some. The sample holds some 320,000 clones, 70% to 90% seen once. Source: peripheral blood, taken in a trial of Ad26.COV2.S vaccine versus placebo. All receptors come from a person between 18 and 59 years old who received the Ad26.COV2.S COVID-19 vaccine or a placebo. The CDR3 runs from the conserved cysteine through the conserved F or W. The D gene is left open where the match is weak. Clone size is given for some rows only: seen once, a few or many times, or a class if the clone is expanded.

CDR3 length: 14; clone size: -; V gene: TRBV28; D gene: -; J gene: TRBJ2-7; CDR3 DNA: TGTGCCAGCAGTTTTCTAGGGGCGAGTTACGAGCAGTACTTC; CDR3 protein: CASSFLGASYEQYF
CDR3 length: 15; clone size: few; V gene: TRBV9; D gene: -; J gene: TRBJ2-7; CDR3 DNA: TGTGCCAGCAGCGTAGGACTCGCTCCCTCCTACGAGCAGTACTTC; CDR3 protein: CASSVGLAPSYEQYF
CDR3 length: 15; clone size: once; V gene: TRBV28; D gene: -; J gene: TRBJ1-5; CDR3 DNA: TGTGCCAGCAGAAGGACAGCAACTTACAATCAGCCCCAGCATTTT; CDR3 protein: CASRRTATYNQPQHF
CDR3 length: 13; clone size: -; V gene: TRBV19; D gene: -; J gene: TRBJ1-2; CDR3 DNA: TGTGCCAGTAGTATGGTGGTGGATGGCGGCTACACCTTC; CDR3 protein: CASSMVVDGGYTF
CDR3 length: 15; clone size: -; V gene: TRBV6-5; D gene: -; J gene: TRBJ2-7; CDR3 DNA: TGTGCCAGCAGTTCCGAGTGGGGACCATCCTACGAGCAGTACTTC; CDR3 protein: CASSSEWGPSYEQYF
CDR3 length: 15; clone size: once; V gene: TRBV12-5; D gene: TRBD1; J gene: TRBJ1-1; CDR3 DNA: TGTGCTAGTGGTTTATGGGACAGCGTGAACACTGAAGCTTTCTTT; CDR3 protein: CASGLWDSVNTEAFF
CDR3 length: 12; clone size: -; V gene: TRBV12-3/TRBV12-4; D gene: -; J gene: TRBJ2-7; CDR3 DNA: TGTGCCAGTAGTAGAGCGACAGGTAGAAAGTACTTC; CDR3 protein: CASSRATGRKYF
CDR3 length: 13; clone size: -; V gene: TRBV7-3; D gene: -; J gene: TRBJ2-3; CDR3 DNA: TGTGCCAGCACCTCCGGGGGCACAGATACGCAGTATTTT; CDR3 protein: CASTSGGTDTQYF
CDR3 length: 14; clone size: -; V gene: TRBV14; D gene: TRBD2; J gene: TRBJ2-1; CDR3 DNA: TGTGCCAGCAGCCAAGATCTAGCGGCTGTTGAGCAGTTCTTC; CDR3 protein: CASSQDLAAVEQFF
CDR3 length: 15; clone size: -; V gene: TRBV25-1; D gene: -; J gene: TRBJ1-4; CDR3 DNA: TGTGCCAGCAGTGATTTGGAGAGGCCGGGTGAAAAACTGTTTTTT; CDR3 protein: CASSDLERPGEKLFF
CDR3 length: 14; clone size: -; V gene: TRBV6-4; D gene: -; J gene: TRBJ2-1; CDR3 DNA: TGTGCCAGCAGTGACAGGGGAAGGCACAATGAGCAGTTCTTC; CDR3 protein: CASSDRGRHNEQFF
CDR3 length: 13; clone size: -; V gene: TRBV29-1; D gene: -; J gene: TRBJ1-3; CDR3 DNA: TGCAGCGTTCCAGAAACCAATGGAAACACCATATATTTT; CDR3 protein: CSVPETNGNTIYF
CDR3 length: 17; clone size: -; V gene: TRBV9; D gene: TRBD2; J gene: TRBJ2-3; CDR3 DNA: TGTGCCAGCAGCGTGGGGGGTACTAGCGGATACACAGATACGCAGTATTTT; CDR3 protein: CASSVGGTSGYTDTQYF
CDR3 length: 14; clone size: -; V gene: TRBV6-5; D gene: -; J gene: TRBJ1-2; CDR3 DNA: TGTGCCACAGAGCCAAAGAGGGGAGTCTATGGCTACACCTTC; CDR3 protein: CATEPKRGVYGYTF
CDR3 length: 14; clone size: -; V gene: TRBV19; D gene: -; J gene: TRBJ2-1; CDR3 DNA: TGTGCCACCTCAAGGGCAGGGCCGCCCAATGAGCAGTTCTTC; CDR3 protein: CATSRAGPPNEQFF
CDR3 length: 15; clone size: -; V gene: TRBV2; D gene: TRBD1; J gene: TRBJ2-7; CDR3 DNA: TGTGCCAGCAGTGAACCGGGACAGGGATCCTACGAGCAGTACTTC; CDR3 protein: CASSEPGQGSYEQYF
CDR3 length: 11; clone size: -; V gene: TRBV28; D gene: -; J gene: TRBJ2-2; CDR3 DNA: TGTGCCAGCAGCTTAGCCGGGGAGCTGTTTTTT; CDR3 protein: CASSLAGELFF
CDR3 length: 13; clone size: -; V gene: TRBV28; D gene: -; J gene: TRBJ2-7; CDR3 DNA: TGTGCCAGCAGTTTTCACGGTCCCTACGAGCAGTACTTC; CDR3 protein: CASSFHGPYEQYF
CDR3 length: 15; clone size: -; V gene: TRBV19; D gene: TRBD1; J gene: TRBJ1-2; CDR3 DNA: TGTGCCAGTCGAGAGCGGGGACAGCCTTTTTATGGCTACACCTTC; CDR3 protein: CASRERGQPFYGYTF
CDR3 length: 16; clone size: -; V gene: TRBV7-3; D gene: -; J gene: TRBJ1-1; CDR3 DNA: TGTGCCAGCAGCCCGGACAATACCGGGGGGAACACTGAAGCTTTCTTT; CDR3 protein: CASSPDNTGGNTEAFF
CDR3 length: 15; clone size: few; V gene: TRBV4-2; D gene: TRBD1; J gene: TRBJ1-6; CDR3 DNA: TGTGCCAGCAGCCAACAGACAGGGTCTAATTCACCCCTCCACTTT; CDR3 protein: CASSQQTGSNSPLHF
CDR3 length: 12; clone size: -; V gene: TRBV12-3/TRBV12-4; D gene: -; J gene: TRBJ2-3; CDR3 DNA: TGTGCCAGCAGTTACGAGACGAATACGCAGTATTTT; CDR3 protein: CASSYETNTQYF
CDR3 length: 14; clone size: -; V gene: TRBV4-2; D gene: TRBD1; J gene: TRBJ2-5; CDR3 DNA: TGTGCCAGCAGCCAAGGCAACAGGGGAGAGACCCAGTACTTC; CDR3 protein: CASSQGNRGETQYF